This T cell receptor beta chain was profiled in a study of T cell repertoires in cytomegalovirus infection. Across the whole study: Based on public TCR beta signatures, there were indications of CMV infection and of a matching HLA type.

This clonotype was counted ten times or more. TCRdb itself ran the reads through MiXCR, one entry per CDR3 protein. Here the sample spans 300,000 to 450,000 distinct CDR3 sequences, around 18% being singletons. This sequence was found in a human donor in good health (CMV status not recorded). Some clones in this sample may be carry-over from other donors' samples. Sequenced sample: PBMCs.

CDR3 sequence: CASSPAWGMYQPQHF. In DNA form, the CDR3 reads TGTGCCAGCAGTCCCGCCTGGGGTATGTATCAGCCCCAGCATTTT. The V call is TRBV27, the J call TRBJ1-5; D unresolved. Germline V gene data show CDR1 as MNHEY and CDR2 as SMNVEV (reference sequence). The CDR3 has 15 residues. Trimming removed 5 bases at V and 5 bases at J, with 16 bases between.